This T cell receptor beta chain was obtained from a study of regulatory T cells in long-lasting Graves disease (dated by TCRdb to the early 2020s). Describing the broader study: Antithyroid drugs had been taken for less than 3 months by newly diagnosed Graves' disease patients. Persistent Graves' disease patients were compared with newly diagnosed Graves' disease patients by peripheral blood TCR sequencing and RNA sequencing. The study was conducted in China and was registered as a clinical trial. A total of about 35 samples underwent TCR sequencing, from about 13 patients with persistent Graves' disease and approximately 20 patients with newly diagnosed Graves' disease. Study-wide conclusions, independent of this receptor: The authors noted that the small sample size was a limitation that may lower accuracy. Sequencing and analysis were restricted to the TCR beta chain. The study examined only peripheral blood because the primary lesion, thyroid tissue, could not be accessed. Persistent disease showed preferential use of TRBV28, TRBJ1-2 and TRBJ2-5, whereas newly diagnosed disease favored TRBV20-1 and TRBJ2-1. Lower TCR Shannon entropy and fewer highly expanded clones were observed in persistent Graves' disease patients than in newly diagnosed patients, which suggested clonal expansion. Persistent patients shared more public clonotypes among themselves (under 3,000) than newly diagnosed patients did (approximately 970).

This clonotype appeared a few times. Its antigen remains unidentified. Qualities for individual bases were not recorded, and no much larger clone is one base off. The CDR3, from cysteine to phenylalanine, totals 16 residues. Left in the record is the CDR3 DNA by itself, 48 bases read in frame from the first base. The V and J ends are trimmed by 3 bases and 0 bases, leaving 16 bases between them. The germline V gene specifies SGHTS as CDR1 and YDEGEE as CDR2. The sample's time point, from its label and the paper: newly diagnosed GD, antithyroid drugs for less than 3 months. RNA was extracted from PBMCs in TRIzol for both TCR sequencing and RNA sequencing. Graves' disease was diagnosed according to American Thyroid Association guidelines. Patients were recruited from an endocrinology department in Xi'an, China. From each patient, 7.5 to 9.5 milliliters of peripheral blood was collected into an EDTA anticoagulant tube. Ficoll Paque Plus density gradient separation was used to isolate PBMCs, and no further T cell sorting was done. An Agilent 2100 Bioanalyzer and agarose gel were used to check RNA quality, and a NanoDrop 2000 was used to measure RNA concentration.

To prepare the library, multiplex PCR was applied. Sequencing was carried out with an Illumina HiSeq 4000. iRepertoire HTBI primers and Arm-PCR amplification of CDR3 regions were used to construct TCR beta libraries. Before sequencing, the PCR products went through gel purification. The authors' analysis ran thus. Gene usage analysis of CDR3 amino acid clonotypes used the approximately 56 TRBV and 12 to 15 TRBJ segments found across samples. Filtered high-quality paired reads were merged into contigs using COPE and FqMerger. BLAST was used to align contigs to the IMGT TRBV, TRBD and TRBJ reference genes, and CDR3 was defined following IMGT. Any clonotype with a frequency above 0.1% was counted as a highly expanded clone. Repertoire diversity was measured by Shannon entropy, and V-J evenness by the Gini coefficient. A clonotype was considered public if more than one individual shared it. TCRdb reprocessed the public reads (quality trimming at Q25 with fastp, clone calling with MiXCR) and kept in-frame beta chains. Rows are combined by CDR3 protein, so each entry shows the most common genes and DNA. Clone size and V and J calls follow TCRdb, not the original study. Across this sample there are 550,000 to 700,000 distinct CDR3 sequences, with 16% seen only once. Approximately 12% of the sample is held by the ten biggest clonotypes.

This same sample was also taken into another study, of T cells in Graves' hyperthyroidism and ophthalmopathy. The second paper further reports: Stable Graves' hyperthyroidism was defined as the absence of progression to ophthalmopathy over 18 months of follow-up. Hyperthyroidism patients were newly diagnosed, with disease duration under 2 months, and aged 18 to 65 years. Exclusion was applied to patients with uncontrolled infections, other autoimmune diseases, pregnancy or lactation. Clinical symptoms, serum thyroxine and TRAb, thyroid ultrasound, and orbital computed tomography formed the basis for the diagnoses. The TCR CDR3 was subjected to a first round of RT-PCR using the HTBI primer set and the Qiagen OneStep RT-PCR kit. Most expanded thyroid clonotypes (frequency above 0.001) were also detected in blood, suggesting blood repertoires may reflect thyroid immune responses. Ophthalmopathy was separated from stable hyperthyroidism by a 13 V-J signature model, with around 90% sensitivity and roughly 84% specificity obtained in cross-validation and 80%/75% obtained in testing. During validation, the model predicted progression to ophthalmopathy a median of roughly 7.1 months ahead of onset, with roughly 65% sensitivity and 72.22% specificity. A discovery cohort of about 96 patients, 43 with Graves' ophthalmopathy and roughly 59 with stable Graves' hyperthyroidism, was used to find distinguishing TCR V-J signatures. Whether ophthalmopathy could be predicted prospectively was tested in an independent validation cohort made up of approximately 19 hyperthyroidism patients plus 17 patients who later progressed to ophthalmopathy. The roughly 94 discovery patients were randomly divided into training and test sets at a 7:3 ratio. The study also compared thyroid tissue and blood T-cell repertoires from five or six Graves' hyperthyroidism patients. After blood sampling, hyperthyroidism patients were treated with methimazole at a starting dose of 30 mg daily, and ophthalmopathy patients were treated with high-dose intravenous methylprednisolone. A second multiplex PCR round built the libraries, followed by size selection and purification. Libraries were sequenced paired-end with 100 bp reads on an Illumina HiSeq2000. SOAPnuke was used to process the raw data, removing reads that contained adapters or uncalled bases, had a mean Phred below 15, or lacked an exact match to the constant primer or identifier. High-quality paired reads were merged using COPE v1.2.5, and each unique nucleotide sequence was defined as a clonotype. MiTCR v1.1 was used to align the clonotypes against IMGT TRBV, TRBD and TRBJ reference segments. Only V-J combinations with frequency above 0.0001, covering about 99% of repertoires, were analysed. The TCS score was defined as F50 (clonal expansion) divided by E x V (chaos), with BLOSUM62-based TCRdist calculated between CDR3 peptides within each V-J. Welch's t-statistics and random forest reduced around 510 V-J features to 13, which were used in a naive Bayes classifier (R e1071). No statistical method was used to set the sample size in advance, and investigators knew the group allocation. The paper reports TCR Vbeta CDR3 sequencing of some 140 peripheral blood samples: approximately 41 ophthalmopathy, under 85 hyperthyroidism and around 17 progressor patients.

The sample was peripheral blood mononuclear cells (PBMCs), taken at new diagnosis, from a patient treated with antithyroid drugs. The TCR originated in a man between 18 and 35 years old with Graves disease. Donor details come from another sample of the same person, matched by shared clones. The chain is assembled from TRBV5-8 and TRBJ2-7; tentative D gene TRBD2, with 7 bases matching. Read as DNA, the sequence is TGTGCCAGCAGCTCCTCGGGTAGGGGGGGCTCCTACGAGCAGTACTTC. Its translation reads: CASSSSGRGGSYEQYF.